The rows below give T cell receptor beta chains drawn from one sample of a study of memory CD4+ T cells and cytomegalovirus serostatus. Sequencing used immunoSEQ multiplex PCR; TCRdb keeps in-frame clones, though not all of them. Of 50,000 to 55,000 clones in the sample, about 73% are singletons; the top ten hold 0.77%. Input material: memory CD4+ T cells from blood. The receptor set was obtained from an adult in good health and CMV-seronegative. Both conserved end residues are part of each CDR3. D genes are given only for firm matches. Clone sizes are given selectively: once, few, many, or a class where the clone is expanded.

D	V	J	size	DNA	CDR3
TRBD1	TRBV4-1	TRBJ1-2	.	TGCGCCAGCAGTGTCGACAGGGGGCACTATGGCTACACCTTC	CASSVDRGHYGYTF
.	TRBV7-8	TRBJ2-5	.	TGTGCCAGCAGCTTACGTACTACCTCATCGAAAGAGACCCAGTACTTC	CASSLRTTSSKETQYF
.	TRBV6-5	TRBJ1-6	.	TGTGCCAGCAGTTACGGGGGGGTACGAGGCAATTCACCCCTCCACTTT	CASSYGGVRGNSPLHF
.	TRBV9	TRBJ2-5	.	TGTGCCAGCAGCGATGTTACAGGGATGGAGACCCAGTACTTC	CASSDVTGMETQYF
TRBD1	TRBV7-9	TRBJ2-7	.	TGTGCCAGCAGCTTAGCCAGCGGGACAGGGATGACGTACGAACAGTACTTC	CASSLASGTGMTYEQYF
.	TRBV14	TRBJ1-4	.	TGTGCCAGCAGCCAAGACCTCGCAAGGGGCGGTGAAAAACTGTTTTTT	CASSQDLARGGEKLFF
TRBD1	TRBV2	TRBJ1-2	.	TGTGCCAGCAGCGGACAGGGGGGCTATGGCTACACCTTC	CASSGQGGYGYTF
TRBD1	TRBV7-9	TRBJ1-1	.	TGTGCCAGCAGCGCTCAGGGGGCCCTCACTGAAGCTTTCTTT	CASSAQGALTEAFF
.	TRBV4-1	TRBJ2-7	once	TGCGCCAGCAGCCAAGGGGCTCAGGACAGCTCCTACGAGCAGTACTTC	CASSQGAQDSSYEQYF
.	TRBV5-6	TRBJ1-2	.	TGTGCCAGCAGCTTGGCCACGGGAGGGGGCTACACCTTC	CASSLATGGGYTF
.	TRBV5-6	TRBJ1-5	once	TGTGCCAGCAGCTTGGGGGGCCCTCGGGCGGATCAGCCCCAGCATTTT	CASSLGGPRADQPQHF
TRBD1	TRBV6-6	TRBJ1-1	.	TGTGCCAGCAGCCGGGACAGCCTCGGGAAAGCTTTCTTT	CASSRDSLGKAFF
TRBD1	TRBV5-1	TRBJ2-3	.	TGCGCCAGCAGCCCCACCCCGGGACAGGGTACAGATACGCAGTATTTT	CASSPTPGQGTDTQYF
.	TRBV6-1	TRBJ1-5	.	TGTGCCAGCAGTGGATCGGGTAATCAGCCCCAGCATTTT	CASSGSGNQPQHF
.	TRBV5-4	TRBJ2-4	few	TGTGCCAGCAGCTTGGCCGCGCAAAACATTCAGTACTTC	CASSLAAQNIQYF
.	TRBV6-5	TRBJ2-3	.	TGTGCCAGCAGTGATAGCCATACAGATACGCAGTATTTT	CASSDSHTDTQYF
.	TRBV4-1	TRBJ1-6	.	TGCGCCAGCAGCCAATTAGGACCCCTCCACTTT	CASSQLGPLHF
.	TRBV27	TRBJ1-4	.	TGTGCCAGCAGCCGTTCAGGTTCCGATGAAAAACTGTTTTTT	CASSRSGSDEKLFF
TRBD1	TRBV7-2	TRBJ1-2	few	TGTGCCAGCAGGGTACAGGGGGCGGGGGGCTACACCTTC	CASRVQGAGGYTF
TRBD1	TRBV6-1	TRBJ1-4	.	TGTGCCAGCAGGCGGACAGGGGCCGTTAATGAAAAACTGTTTTTT	CASRRTGAVNEKLFF